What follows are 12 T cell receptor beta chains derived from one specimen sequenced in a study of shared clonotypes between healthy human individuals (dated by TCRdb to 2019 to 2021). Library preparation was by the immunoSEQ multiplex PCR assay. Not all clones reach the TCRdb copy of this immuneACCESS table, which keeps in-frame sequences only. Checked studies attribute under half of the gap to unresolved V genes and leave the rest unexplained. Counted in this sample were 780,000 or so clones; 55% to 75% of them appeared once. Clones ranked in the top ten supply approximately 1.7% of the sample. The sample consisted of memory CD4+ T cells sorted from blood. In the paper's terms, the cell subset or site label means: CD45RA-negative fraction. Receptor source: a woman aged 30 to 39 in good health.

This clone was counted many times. The CDR3 is CASTVISGGTEAFF. The CDR3, as DNA: TGTGCCAGCACCGTAATCAGTGGAGGAACTGAAGCTTTCTTT. The rearrangement links TRBV6-5 to TRBJ1-1; D unclear. V gave up 7 bases and J gave up 5 bases, with 17 bases separating them. The CDR3 loop spans 14 amino acids. Germline CDR1 is MNHEY and CDR2 is SVGAGI.

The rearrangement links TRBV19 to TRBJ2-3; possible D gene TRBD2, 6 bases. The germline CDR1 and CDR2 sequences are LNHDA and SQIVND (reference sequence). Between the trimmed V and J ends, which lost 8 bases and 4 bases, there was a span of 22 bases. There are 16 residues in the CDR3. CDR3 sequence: CASGYFSGPRPDTQYF. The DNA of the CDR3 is TGTGCCAGTGGGTACTTTAGCGGCCCTAGGCCAGATACGCAGTATTTT.

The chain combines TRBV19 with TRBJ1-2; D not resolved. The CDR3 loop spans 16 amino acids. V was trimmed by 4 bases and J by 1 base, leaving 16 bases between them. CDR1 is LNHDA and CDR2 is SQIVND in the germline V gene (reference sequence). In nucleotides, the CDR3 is TGTGCCAGTAGTACCCCCCTTGGCACCTTTAACTATGGCTACACCTTC. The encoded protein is CASSTPLGTFNYGYTF.

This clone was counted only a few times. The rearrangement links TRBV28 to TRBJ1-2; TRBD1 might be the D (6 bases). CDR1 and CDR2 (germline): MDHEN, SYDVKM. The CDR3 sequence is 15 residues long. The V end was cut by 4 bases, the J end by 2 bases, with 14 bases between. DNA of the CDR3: TGTGCCAGCAGTTCCTCCCCCCAGGGGAACTATGGCTACACCTTC. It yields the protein CASSSSPQGNYGYTF.

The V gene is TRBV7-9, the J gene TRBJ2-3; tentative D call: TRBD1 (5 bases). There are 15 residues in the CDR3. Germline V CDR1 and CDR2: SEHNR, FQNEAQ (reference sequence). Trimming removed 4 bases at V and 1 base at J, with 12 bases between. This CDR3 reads CASSSSGLGTDTQYF. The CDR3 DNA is TGTGCCAGCAGCTCATCAGGGTTGGGCACAGATACGCAGTATTTT.

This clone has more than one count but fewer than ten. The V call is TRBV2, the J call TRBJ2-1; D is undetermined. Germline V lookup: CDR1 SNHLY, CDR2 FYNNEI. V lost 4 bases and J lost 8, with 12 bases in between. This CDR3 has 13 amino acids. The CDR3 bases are TGTGCCAGCAGTGGACTGAGTATGGATGAGCAGTTCTTC. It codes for CASSGLSMDEQFF.

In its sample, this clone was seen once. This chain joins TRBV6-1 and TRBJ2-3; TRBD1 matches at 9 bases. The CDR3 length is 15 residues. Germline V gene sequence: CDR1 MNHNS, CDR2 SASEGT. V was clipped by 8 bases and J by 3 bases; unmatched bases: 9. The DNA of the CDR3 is TGTGCCAGCGATAAACAGGGGGCATCTACAGATACGCAGTATTTT. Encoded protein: CASDKQGASTDTQYF.

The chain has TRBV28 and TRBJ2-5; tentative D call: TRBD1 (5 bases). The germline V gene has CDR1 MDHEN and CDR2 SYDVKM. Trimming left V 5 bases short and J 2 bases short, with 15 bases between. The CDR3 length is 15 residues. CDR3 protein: CASSPYKGIQETQYF. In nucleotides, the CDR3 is TGTGCCAGCAGTCCATATAAGGGGATACAAGAGACCCAGTACTTC.

CDR3 DNA: TGTGCCAGCAGCAGAGAGACGGGACGGTCGAACACTGAAGCTTTCTTT. Its translation is CASSRETGRSNTEAFF. The rearrangement uses TRBV7-8 and TRBJ1-1, with a weak D call TRBD1 (5 bases). The V and J ends lost 5 bases and 1 base respectively, with 17 bases between them. Germline-derived CDR1 and CDR2 are SGHVS and FQNEAQ. The CDR3 length is 16 residues.

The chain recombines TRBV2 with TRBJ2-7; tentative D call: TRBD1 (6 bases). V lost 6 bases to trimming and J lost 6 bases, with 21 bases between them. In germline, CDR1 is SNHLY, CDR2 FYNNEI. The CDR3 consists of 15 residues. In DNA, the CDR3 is TGTGCCAGCAGGACGGATGGGGGCTTCTCGCGCGAGCAGTACTTC. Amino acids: CASRTDGGFSREQYF.

CDR3 coding DNA: TGTGCCAGCAGTTTGATTAGCGGGAGTTCCCACAATGAGCAGTTCTTC. It encodes CASSLISGSSHNEQFF. The rearrangement joins TRBV28 to TRBJ2-1; 9 bases map to TRBD2. The CDR3 has 16 amino acids. From germline, CDR1 is MDHEN and CDR2 SYDVKM. Trimming took 3 bases from V and 5 from J; bases not matched to a gene: 8.

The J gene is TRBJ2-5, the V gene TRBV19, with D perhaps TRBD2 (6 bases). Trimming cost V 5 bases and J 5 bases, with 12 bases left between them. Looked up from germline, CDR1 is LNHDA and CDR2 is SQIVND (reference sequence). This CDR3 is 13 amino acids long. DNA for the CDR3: TGTGCCAGTAGTCCCCTTGGGGGGGAGACCCAGTACTTC. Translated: CASSPLGGETQYF.